The present T cell receptor (beta chain) was sequenced within a study of T cell responses to AZD1222 COVID-19 vaccine. Study background: Second doses were pooled across both intervals (about 4 or about 12 weeks). General study findings and limits: No repertoire was sampled before or during the peak T cell response, only after it. Clonal diversity was possibly underestimated, and white British individuals and females predominated among donors.

This table comes from immunoSEQ multiplex PCR, and its TCRdb copy is limited to in-frame clones, with some not included. Found here are about 160,000 clones, approximately 92% of them singletons; the top ten hold approximately 6.9%. A remark on this clone: No antigen is known for it.

This CDR3 is built from 13 residues. Germline V lookup: CDR1 SGHKS, CDR2 YYEKEE (reference sequence). V lost 6 bases and J lost 6, with 16 bases in between. Specimen: peripheral blood, collected on day 0 of AZD1222 vaccination. The source is an adult in good health. This chain uses TRBV5-5 with TRBJ2-7; no definite D call. CDR3 nucleotides: TGTGCCAGCATCCCCTCGACCGGGCCCGAGCAGTACGTC. Amino acid sequence: CASIPSTGPEQYV.